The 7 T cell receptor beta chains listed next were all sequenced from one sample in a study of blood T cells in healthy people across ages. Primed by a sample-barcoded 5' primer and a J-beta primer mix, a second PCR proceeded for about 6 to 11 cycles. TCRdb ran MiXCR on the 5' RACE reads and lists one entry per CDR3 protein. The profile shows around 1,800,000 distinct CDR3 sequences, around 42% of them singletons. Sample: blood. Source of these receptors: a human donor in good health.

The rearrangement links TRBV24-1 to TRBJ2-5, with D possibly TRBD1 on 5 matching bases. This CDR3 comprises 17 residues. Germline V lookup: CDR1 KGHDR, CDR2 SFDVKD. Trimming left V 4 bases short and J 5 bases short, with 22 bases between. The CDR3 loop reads CATSEAPKLGPFETQYF. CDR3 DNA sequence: TGTGCCACCAGTGAGGCCCCCAAGTTGGGGCCGTTCGAGACCCAGTACTTC.

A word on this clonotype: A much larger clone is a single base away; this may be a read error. Written as DNA, the CDR3 is TGTGCCAGCAGCTTTGAACAGGTCACAGATACGCAGTATTTT. This encodes CASSFEQVTDTQYF. V usage is TRBV7-9 and J usage is TRBJ2-3; D may be TRBD1 (5 bases). V shed 3 bases and J shed 2 bases, with 9 bases lying between them. This CDR3 has 14 amino acids. Germline V CDR1 and CDR2: SEHNR, FQNEAQ (reference sequence).

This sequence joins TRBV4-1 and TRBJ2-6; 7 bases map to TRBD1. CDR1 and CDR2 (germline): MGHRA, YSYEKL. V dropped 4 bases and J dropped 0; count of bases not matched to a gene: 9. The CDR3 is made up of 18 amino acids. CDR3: CASSPTGQQYSGANVLTF. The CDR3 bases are TGCGCCAGCAGCCCTACGGGACAGCAATACTCTGGGGCCAACGTCCTGACTTTC.

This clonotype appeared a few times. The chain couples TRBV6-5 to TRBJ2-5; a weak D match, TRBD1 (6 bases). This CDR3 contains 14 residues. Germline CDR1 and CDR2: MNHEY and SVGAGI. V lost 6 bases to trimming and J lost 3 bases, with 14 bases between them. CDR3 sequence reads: CASSQTGGKETQYF. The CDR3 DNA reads TGTGCCAGCAGCCAGACAGGCGGAAAAGAGACCCAGTACTTC.

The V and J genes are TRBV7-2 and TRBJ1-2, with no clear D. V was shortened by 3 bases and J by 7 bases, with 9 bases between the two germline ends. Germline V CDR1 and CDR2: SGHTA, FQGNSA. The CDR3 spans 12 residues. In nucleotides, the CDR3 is TGTGCCAGCAGCTTCAGGACGGGTGGCTACACCTTC. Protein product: CASSFRTGGYTF.

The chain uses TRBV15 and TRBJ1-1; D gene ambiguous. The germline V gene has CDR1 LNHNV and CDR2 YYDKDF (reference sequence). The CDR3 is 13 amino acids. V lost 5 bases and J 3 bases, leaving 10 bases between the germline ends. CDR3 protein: CATSVRRDTEAFF. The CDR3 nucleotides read TGTGCCACCAGCGTCCGGAGAGACACTGAAGCTTTCTTT.

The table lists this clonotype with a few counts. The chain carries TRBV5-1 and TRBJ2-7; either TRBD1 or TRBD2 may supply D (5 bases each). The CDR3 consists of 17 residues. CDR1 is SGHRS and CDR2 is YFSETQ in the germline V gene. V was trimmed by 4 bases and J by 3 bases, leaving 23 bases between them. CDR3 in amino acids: CASSPEVGTHRDYEQYF. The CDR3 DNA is TGCGCCAGCAGCCCCGAAGTAGGGACCCACCGCGACTACGAGCAGTACTTC.